The T cell receptor (delta chain) under discussion was sequenced for a study of Vδ1+ human thymocytes. RNA was extracted from the cells and then reverse transcribed. The CDR3 regions were amplified by multiplex PCR from V-gene primers to a constant-region primer. TCRdb ran CATT on the multiplex PCR reads. The table shows about 54,000 delta-chain clones, with 15% to 20% occurring only once. Overall study results and limits: Thymic TRG and TRD repertoires appeared highly polyclonal, with Gaussian CDR3 length distributions.

A note on this clone: The antigen remains undetermined.

This CDR3 contains 17 residues. Germline CDR1 is TSWWSYY and CDR2 is QGS. The trim removed 4 bases at V and 3 bases at J, leaving 14 bases unmatched. The receptor comes from a boy under two years old who had congenital heart surgery. Sequenced sample: Vdelta1+ gamma-delta thymocytes from the thymus. As to subset: FACS-sorted CD3+ TCRalphabeta- TCRVdelta1+ TCRVdelta2- thymocytes. This chain links TRDV1 with TRDJ1, with TRDD3 matching over 7 bases. The DNA for the CDR3 is TGTGCTCTTGGGGGATCTATCCTTGGGGGACTTTCCGATAAACTCATCTTT. Translation: CALGGSILGGLSDKLIF.